What follows are 11 T cell receptor beta chains derived from one specimen sequenced in a study of blood T cell repertoires in COVID-19. Assay: immunoSEQ multiplex PCR; the TCRdb copy retains only in-frame clones and omits some. The sample has 220,000 or so clones, roughly nine tenths seen once. Material for sequencing was PBMCs or T cells enriched from blood (not recorded which). The origin of the receptors is a woman aged 18-29 years in a cohort exposed to, infected with or recovered from COVID-19 (not recorded which).

The CDR3 bases are TGCGCCAGCAGCTTGATGGAGCCCATGAACACTGAAGCTTTCTTT. This codes for CASSLMEPMNTEAFF. The chain is built from TRBV5-1 and TRBJ1-1; no firm D call. Germline V CDR1 and CDR2: SGHRS, YFSETQ. CDR3 size: 15 residues. Trimming pared 1 base from V and 0 bases from J, leaving 10 bases between.

Only a few counts were recorded for this clone. The chain couples TRBV5-6 to TRBJ2-2; the D is unclear. The CDR3 consists of 15 residues. The germline gives CDR1 SGHDT, CDR2 YYEEEE. Trimming shortened V by 1 base and J by 2 bases, and 9 bases separated the two germline ends. CDR3 in amino acids: CASSLLVGNTGELFF. In nucleotides, the CDR3 is TGTGCCAGCAGCTTGCTAGTAGGAAACACCGGGGAGCTGTTTTTT.

Of note for this clone: An end of the junction does not agree with germline; a read error may underlie this. The rearrangement links TRBV29-1 to TRBJ1-3; D possibly corresponds to TRBD1 (6 bases). Germline loops: CDR1 SQVTM, CDR2 ANQGSEA. The CDR3 sequence is 15 residues long. CDR3 region: CSVINPTGSENTIYF. The CDR3, as DNA: TGCAGCGTTATTAACCCTACAGGGTCTGAAAACACCATATATTTT.

V usage is TRBV11-3 and J usage is TRBJ1-2, with a weak D call TRBD1 (6 bases). V was cut by 1 base and J by 5 bases, with 11 bases left in between. This CDR3 has 14 amino acids. Germline V gene data show CDR1 as SGHNT and CDR2 as YENEEA. The CDR3 loop reads CASSLGQEDYGYTF. Written as DNA, the CDR3 is TGTGCCAGCAGCTTAGGACAGGAGGATTATGGCTACACCTTC.

The chain joins TRBV10-3 to TRBJ1-5, with 10 bases aligning to TRBD1. J gave up 7 bases and V 2 bases, and 2 bases lay outside the gene matches. Germline V gene sequence: CDR1 ENHRY, CDR2 SYGVKD. CDR3 length: 14 amino acids. Written as DNA, the CDR3 is TGTGCCATCAGTGAGGACAGGGGGCTCCAGCCCCAGCATTTT. Its translation: CAISEDRGLQPQHF.

The rearrangement links TRBV6-2 or TRBV6-3 to TRBJ1-1; D not certain. Per the germline V gene, CDR1 is MNHEY and CDR2 is SVGEGT. Trimming pared 2 bases from V and 5 bases from J, leaving 9 bases between. The CDR3 is 13 amino acids. The CDR3 nucleotides are TGTGCCAGCAGTTACCTGACTGGGACTGAAGCTTTCTTT. Protein product: CASSYLTGTEAFF.

A remark on this clone: At the DNA level, this CDR3 is encoded by other sequences in the same sample as well. V gene TRBV15 combines with J gene TRBJ2-7; D is perhaps TRBD1 (5 bases). Per the germline V gene, CDR1 is LNHNV and CDR2 is YYDKDF (reference sequence). The CDR3 loop spans 13 amino acids. Trimming removed 4 bases from V and 0 bases from J, with 7 bases in between. The CDR3 loop is CATSTGSSYEQYF. As DNA, the CDR3 is TGTGCCACCAGCACAGGGTCCTCCTACGAGCAGTACTTC.

The rearrangement links TRBV4-1 to TRBJ1-2; a possible D gene is TRBD1 (6 bases). The CDR3 has 14 amino acids. The V and J ends lost 2 bases and 6 bases respectively, with 13 bases between them. Germline V gene lookup returns CDR1 MGHRA and CDR2 YSYEKL. DNA for the CDR3: TGCGCCAGCAGCCAACTAAGACAGGATCATGGCTACACCTTC. As protein: CASSQLRQDHGYTF.

This rearrangement joins TRBV10-2 to TRBJ2-3, with unresolved D. Germline V gives CDR1 WSHSY, CDR2 SAAADI. The CDR3 spans 12 residues. The V and J ends lost 3 bases and 6 bases respectively, with 7 bases between them. In DNA, the CDR3 is TGCGCCAGCAGTGAAGTACGGGATACGCAGTATTTT. It yields the protein CASSEVRDTQYF.

This chain uses TRBV28 with TRBJ2-1, with 7 bases that match TRBD2. Germline V gene data show CDR1 as MDHEN and CDR2 as SYDVKM. The CDR3 runs to 17 residues. Trimming took 4 bases from V and 8 from J; bases not matched to a gene: 17. Written as DNA, the CDR3 is TGTGCCAGCAGTTCACCACCCGGACTAGAGAGTGGCGATGAGCAGTTCTTC. Protein: CASSSPPGLESGDEQFF.

The chain recombines TRBV19 with TRBJ1-5; D not certain. The germline gives CDR1 LNHDA, CDR2 SQIVND (reference sequence). Trimming took 3 bases from V and 4 from J, leaving 13 bases between them. The CDR3 length is 15 residues. The CDR3 region has the DNA TGTGCCAGTAGTATTGAGCTATTTTTAAATCAGCCCCAGCATTTT. It yields the protein CASSIELFLNQPQHF. Based on the CDR3 plus reference TRBV19 and TRBJ1-5, the full variable domain is DGGITQSPKYLFRKEGQNVTLSCEQNLNHDAMYWYRQDPGQGLRLIYYSQIVNDFQKGDIAEGYSVSREKKESFPLTVTSAQKNPTAFYLCASSIELFLNQPQHFGDGTRLSIL.